This T cell receptor beta chain stems from a study of human thymus T cells. General study points: Apparent skewing of V and J gene usage characterized both thymic and blood repertoires. Related studies found that unrelated individuals share highly overlapping thymic repertoires.

This CDR3 contains 15 residues. Between the trimmed V and J ends, which lost 3 bases and 8 bases, there was a span of 15 bases. Looked up from germline, CDR1 is SGDLS and CDR2 is YYNGEE. As regards this clone: Its antigen is as yet unknown.

Corrective heart surgery yielded resections, and these provided the thymus tissue. Healthy Finnish infants undergoing corrective surgery for congenital heart defects were the donors. Here immunoSEQ multiplex PCR was the method, and the copy in TCRdb shows in-frame clones only, minus some. The data contain about 120,000 clones, over 85% of them singletons. The source is a boy younger than two with a congenital heart defect but otherwise immunologically healthy. The rearrangement uses TRBV9 and TRBJ1-6; D is undetermined. The sample was thymus tissue. The CDR3 is CASSAVEVYDSPLHF. The DNA of the CDR3 is TGTGCCAGCAGCGCCGTAGAGGTGTATGATTCACCCCTCCACTTT.